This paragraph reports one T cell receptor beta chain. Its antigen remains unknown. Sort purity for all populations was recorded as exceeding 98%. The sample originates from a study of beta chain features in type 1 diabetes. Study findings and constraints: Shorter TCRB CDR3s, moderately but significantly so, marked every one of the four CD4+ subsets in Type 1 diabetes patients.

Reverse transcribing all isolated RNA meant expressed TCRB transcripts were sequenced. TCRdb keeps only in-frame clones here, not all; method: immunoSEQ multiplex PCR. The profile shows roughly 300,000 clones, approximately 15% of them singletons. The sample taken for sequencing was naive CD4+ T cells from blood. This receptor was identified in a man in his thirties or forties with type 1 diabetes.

The CDR3 nucleotides read TGTGCCAGCAGCACTGGGACAGCGAACTATGGCTACACCTTC. Amino acid sequence: CASSTGTANYGYTF. This rearrangement joins TRBV7-3 to TRBJ1-2, with 7 positions matching TRBD1. From germline, CDR1 is SGHTA and CDR2 FQGTGA. V gave up 5 bases and J gave up 2 bases; unmatched junction bases: 5. The CDR3 sequence is 14 residues long.